This entry features one T cell receptor (beta chain) sequence. What it binds is unknown. The ends were cut back, 5 bases at V and 1 base at J, with 0 bases in the middle. Germline V gene sequence: CDR1 SGHRS, CDR2 YFSETQ. The CDR3 consists of 11 residues. The primer mix had 52 TRBV and 13 TRBJ primers. Data came from immunoSEQ multiplex PCR; TCRdb stores just in-frame clones and leaves some out. The sample lists 25,000 to 40,000 clones, roughly 92% seen once, with around 0.94% in the top ten. The data originate from a study of regulatory T cells. Study observations and caveats: Hydrophobic residues at CDR3 positions 6 and 7 were enriched in conventional CD4+ T cells of CD3G-deficient patients.

Autoimmunity was present in every CD3G-deficient patient, worse in two. Patients, 2 to 39 years old, had expanded memory T-cell proportions. CD4+ T cells were divided by sorting: CD25-high CD127-low Tregs, CD25-low CD127-high conventional cells. The TCR originated in a child aged 2-15 years with CD3G deficiency. What was sequenced was conventional CD4+ T cells sorted from blood. V gene TRBV5-1 combines with J gene TRBJ2-2; D is unresolved. The CDR3 spells CASRNTGELFF. The CDR3 DNA reads as TGCGCCAGCAGGAACACCGGGGAGCTGTTTTTT. The full variable domain, completed using reference TRBV5-1 and TRBJ2-2, is KAGVTQTPRYLIKTRGQQVTLSCSPISGHRSVSWYQQTPGQGLQFLFEYFSETQRNKGNFPGRFSGRQFSNSRSEMNVSTLELGDSALYLCASRNTGELFFGEGSRLTVL.